The rows below give T cell receptor beta chains drawn from one sample of a study of shared clonotypes between healthy human individuals. Only in-frame clones appear in the TCRdb table, and some are missing; sequencing was by immunoSEQ multiplex PCR. The profile covers about 2.1 million clones, with roughly 95% appearing a single time and more than 1.5% taken by the ten largest. Sequencing was performed on naive CD8+ T cells from PBMCs. These receptors all come from a man younger than 30 in good health. Some clones in this sample may be carry-over from other donors' samples. Each CDR3 is given with its conserved first and last residue. The D gene is left open where the match is weak. Part of the rows lack a size; the others show once, few, many or a class for expanded clones.

j_call: TRBJ2-7; clone_size: .; v_call: TRBV19; d_call: .; cdr3_nt: TGTGCCAGTAGTAGCAGACAGAAATACGAGCAGTACTTC; cdr3_aa: CASSSRQKYEQYF
j_call: TRBJ2-7; clone_size: .; v_call: TRBV7-3; d_call: TRBD1; cdr3_nt: TGTGCCAGCAGCCTGGGACAGGGACCTTCCTACGAGCAGTACTTC; cdr3_aa: CASSLGQGPSYEQYF
j_call: TRBJ1-2; clone_size: .; v_call: TRBV7-9; d_call: .; cdr3_nt: TGTGCCAGCGGGCCGGGCCCCTATGGCTACACCTTC; cdr3_aa: CASGPGPYGYTF
j_call: TRBJ2-3; clone_size: .; v_call: TRBV11-2; d_call: .; cdr3_nt: TGTGCCAGCAGCTTTTACGGGAGCTACACAGATACGCAGTATTTT; cdr3_aa: CASSFYGSYTDTQYF
j_call: TRBJ2-7; clone_size: .; v_call: TRBV6-5; d_call: TRBD1; cdr3_nt: TGTGCCAGCAGTAGGACAGGGGGCGACGAGCAGTACTTC; cdr3_aa: CASSRTGGDEQYF
j_call: TRBJ2-7; clone_size: .; v_call: TRBV27; d_call: TRBD2; cdr3_nt: TGTGCCACCCGGTGGGGCGGGAGTACCTACGAGCAGTACTTC; cdr3_aa: CATRWGGSTYEQYF
j_call: TRBJ2-1; clone_size: .; v_call: TRBV6-5; d_call: .; cdr3_nt: TGTGCCAGCAGTTACGGGGGATTCAATGAGCAGTTCTTC; cdr3_aa: CASSYGGFNEQFF
j_call: TRBJ2-3; clone_size: .; v_call: TRBV18; d_call: .; cdr3_nt: TGTGCCAGCTCAACACCGGGTAGGTCCAGATGGGATACGCAGTATTTT; cdr3_aa: CASSTPGRSRWDTQYF
j_call: TRBJ1-2; clone_size: .; v_call: TRBV12-2; d_call: .; cdr3_nt: TGTGCAAGTCGCTTTAACTATGGCTACACCTTC; cdr3_aa: CASRFNYGYTF
j_call: TRBJ2-4; clone_size: .; v_call: TRBV7-9; d_call: .; cdr3_nt: TGTGCCAGCAGCCCATGGCAGGGCCAAGACATTCAGTACTTC; cdr3_aa: CASSPWQGQDIQYF
j_call: TRBJ2-7; clone_size: .; v_call: TRBV27; d_call: .; cdr3_nt: TGTGCCAGCAGTTTGTCGTCCACCTACGAGCAGTACTTC; cdr3_aa: CASSLSSTYEQYF
j_call: TRBJ2-4; clone_size: .; v_call: TRBV2; d_call: .; cdr3_nt: TGTGCCAGCAGTGCGGAAGACTACATTCAGTACTTC; cdr3_aa: CASSAEDYIQYF
j_call: TRBJ2-2; clone_size: .; v_call: TRBV5-4; d_call: TRBD2; cdr3_nt: TGTGCCAGCAGCCCCACTAGCGGTTGGGCCGGGGAGCTGTTTTTT; cdr3_aa: CASSPTSGWAGELFF
j_call: TRBJ2-7; clone_size: .; v_call: TRBV9; d_call: .; cdr3_nt: TGTGCCAGCAGCGTAGGTGGCCTACCCTACGAGCAGTACTTC; cdr3_aa: CASSVGGLPYEQYF
j_call: TRBJ2-7; clone_size: once; v_call: TRBV5-1; d_call: .; cdr3_nt: TGCGCCAGCAGCCTCAAGACGAACACGGGCTCCTACGAGCAGTACTTC; cdr3_aa: CASSLKTNTGSYEQYF
j_call: TRBJ2-7; clone_size: .; v_call: TRBV7-9; d_call: TRBD1; cdr3_nt: TGTGCCAGCAGCCGCAGGGGGTCCTACGAGCAGTACTTC; cdr3_aa: CASSRRGSYEQYF
j_call: TRBJ1-5; clone_size: .; v_call: TRBV4-2; d_call: .; cdr3_nt: TGTGCCAGCAGCCAACGACTGGATGTTACTTGTCAGCCCCAGCATTTT; cdr3_aa: CASSQRLDVTCQPQHF
j_call: TRBJ2-5; clone_size: .; v_call: TRBV29-1; d_call: TRBD2; cdr3_nt: TGCAGCGTTGTTAGCGGGTTCGGGCAGGAAGAGACCCAGTACTTC; cdr3_aa: CSVVSGFGQEETQYF
j_call: TRBJ2-3; clone_size: .; v_call: TRBV7-9; d_call: .; cdr3_nt: TGTGCCAGCAGCTTAGGGAGCAGCACAGATACGCAGTATTTT; cdr3_aa: CASSLGSSTDTQYF
j_call: TRBJ2-7; clone_size: .; v_call: TRBV11-2; d_call: .; cdr3_nt: TGTGCCAGCAGTTTGGAGGCTAGCGTAACGGTCTCCTACGAGCAGTACTTC; cdr3_aa: CASSLEASVTVSYEQYF
j_call: TRBJ2-1; clone_size: .; v_call: TRBV5-6; d_call: .; cdr3_nt: TGTGCCAGCAGCTTGGGGAATGAGCAGCTCTTC; cdr3_aa: CASSLGNEQLF
j_call: TRBJ1-4; clone_size: .; v_call: TRBV7-9; d_call: .; cdr3_nt: TGTGCCAGCAAATCGGACAGTAATGAAAAACTGTTTTTT; cdr3_aa: CASKSDSNEKLFF
j_call: TRBJ2-1; clone_size: .; v_call: TRBV28; d_call: TRBD2; cdr3_nt: TGTGCCAGCAGTCTAGCGGGAGGGGACAATGAGCAGTTCTTC; cdr3_aa: CASSLAGGDNEQFF
j_call: TRBJ2-3; clone_size: .; v_call: TRBV7-2; d_call: TRBD2; cdr3_nt: TGTGCCAGCAGCTTAGTAGCGGGAGAGCTCACAGATACGCAGTATTTT; cdr3_aa: CASSLVAGELTDTQYF
j_call: TRBJ2-4; clone_size: .; v_call: TRBV12-5; d_call: .; cdr3_nt: TGTGCTAGTGGTTTGGTAATGGGGGGATTCAGTCGCCTCTTAGCCAAAAACATTCAGTACTTC; cdr3_aa: CASGLVMGGFSRLLAKNIQYF
j_call: TRBJ2-7; clone_size: .; v_call: TRBV27; d_call: .; cdr3_nt: TGTGCCAGCGCTCCCGGGATCTACTACGAGCAGTACTTC; cdr3_aa: CASAPGIYYEQYF
j_call: TRBJ2-2; clone_size: once; v_call: TRBV5-1; d_call: TRBD2; cdr3_nt: TGCGCCAGCAGCTTGGGTTACATGCGGGAGTGGGCCGGGGAGCTGTTTTTT; cdr3_aa: CASSLGYMREWAGELFF
j_call: TRBJ2-1; clone_size: .; v_call: TRBV11-3; d_call: TRBD2; cdr3_nt: TGTGCCAGCAGCACCCGGACTAGCGGGACGTACAATGAGCAGTTCTTC; cdr3_aa: CASSTRTSGTYNEQFF
j_call: TRBJ2-2; clone_size: .; v_call: TRBV5-1; d_call: TRBD1; cdr3_nt: TGCGCCAGCAGCACGACAGGGAGCGGCGGGGAGCTGTTTTTT; cdr3_aa: CASSTTGSGGELFF
j_call: TRBJ1-1; clone_size: .; v_call: TRBV6-6; d_call: TRBD1; cdr3_nt: TGTGCCAGCTCAACCTGGGGACAGCTGAACACTGAAGCTTTCTTT; cdr3_aa: CASSTWGQLNTEAFF
j_call: TRBJ2-5; clone_size: .; v_call: TRBV28; d_call: .; cdr3_nt: TGTGCCAGCAGTTTGCCGGGGTGGGAGACCCAGTACTTC; cdr3_aa: CASSLPGWETQYF
j_call: TRBJ2-2; clone_size: .; v_call: TRBV19; d_call: .; cdr3_nt: TGTGCCAGTAGTATATGGGCGGGAAACACCGGGGAGCTGTTTTTT; cdr3_aa: CASSIWAGNTGELFF
j_call: TRBJ1-4; clone_size: .; v_call: TRBV5-5; d_call: .; cdr3_nt: TGTGCCAGCAGCTTGAAGCCGCCCCGGCCCGGTGAAAAACTGTTTTTT; cdr3_aa: CASSLKPPRPGEKLFF
j_call: TRBJ1-5; clone_size: once; v_call: TRBV7-8; d_call: TRBD1; cdr3_nt: TGTGCCAGCAGATTCGGGACAGGGGGTAATCAGCCCCAGCATTTT; cdr3_aa: CASRFGTGGNQPQHF
j_call: TRBJ2-5; clone_size: .; v_call: TRBV28; d_call: TRBD1; cdr3_nt: TGTGCCAGCAGTTTATGGGGACAGGGGTCGTACCAAGAGACCCAGTACTTC; cdr3_aa: CASSLWGQGSYQETQYF
j_call: TRBJ2-7; clone_size: .; v_call: TRBV28; d_call: .; cdr3_nt: TGTGCCAGCAGTTTTTTGCCAGGGCTAATCTCCTACGAGCAGTACTTC; cdr3_aa: CASSFLPGLISYEQYF
j_call: TRBJ2-1; clone_size: .; v_call: TRBV4-3; d_call: .; cdr3_nt: TGCGCCAGCAGCCCAGACGGGATCCGCTCCTACAATGAGCAGTTCTTC; cdr3_aa: CASSPDGIRSYNEQFF
j_call: TRBJ2-5; clone_size: once; v_call: TRBV7-9; d_call: .; cdr3_nt: TGTGCCAGCAGCCCCCTCGAGGCATTGCAAGGAGTGACCCAGTACTTC; cdr3_aa: CASSPLEALQGVTQYF
j_call: TRBJ2-3; clone_size: .; v_call: TRBV29-1; d_call: .; cdr3_nt: TGCAGCGTCCGGACAGACACAGATACGCAGTATTTT; cdr3_aa: CSVRTDTDTQYF
j_call: TRBJ2-3; clone_size: .; v_call: TRBV25-1; d_call: TRBD2; cdr3_nt: TGTGCCAGCAGTGAATATAGAGCGGGACCCACAGATACGCAGTATTTT; cdr3_aa: CASSEYRAGPTDTQYF
j_call: TRBJ1-1; clone_size: few; v_call: TRBV28; d_call: TRBD1; cdr3_nt: TGTGCCAGCAGTTTAACAGGGGGGACTGAAGCTTTCTTT; cdr3_aa: CASSLTGGTEAFF
j_call: TRBJ1-5; clone_size: .; v_call: TRBV19; d_call: TRBD1; cdr3_nt: TGTGCCAGCCAATTCGACAGGGACAACAATCAGCCCCAGCATTTT; cdr3_aa: CASQFDRDNNQPQHF
j_call: TRBJ2-2; clone_size: once; v_call: TRBV6-5; d_call: .; cdr3_nt: TGTGCCAGCGGGACCGGGGAGCTGTTTTTT; cdr3_aa: CASGTGELFF
j_call: TRBJ2-3; clone_size: .; v_call: TRBV7-3; d_call: TRBD2; cdr3_nt: TGTGCCAGCAGCCCCCTGGGGGGAGGGGCAAATACGCAGTATTTT; cdr3_aa: CASSPLGGGANTQYF
j_call: TRBJ1-5; clone_size: .; v_call: TRBV7-8; d_call: TRBD1; cdr3_nt: TGTGCCAGCAGCAACGACAGGGGCAGCAATCAGCCCCAGCATTTT; cdr3_aa: CASSNDRGSNQPQHF
j_call: TRBJ2-1; clone_size: .; v_call: TRBV27; d_call: .; cdr3_nt: TGTGCCAGCAGTTTATCCCCAGAGTACAATGAGCAGTTCTTC; cdr3_aa: CASSLSPEYNEQFF
j_call: TRBJ2-7; clone_size: .; v_call: TRBV27; d_call: TRBD1; cdr3_nt: TGTGCCAGCAGTTTGGATGGGACAGGGGGTCGCGAGCAGTACTTC; cdr3_aa: CASSLDGTGGREQYF
j_call: TRBJ2-7; clone_size: once; v_call: TRBV6-6; d_call: TRBD2; cdr3_nt: TGTGCCAGCAGCCTGGACTTCGCGGGAGGAAGCGAGCAGTACTTC; cdr3_aa: CASSLDFAGGSEQYF
j_call: TRBJ2-3; clone_size: .; v_call: TRBV14; d_call: .; cdr3_nt: TGTGCCAGCAGCCAACCCGACTATGACAGCACAGATACGCAGTATTTT; cdr3_aa: CASSQPDYDSTDTQYF
j_call: TRBJ2-7; clone_size: .; v_call: TRBV6-5; d_call: .; cdr3_nt: TGTGCCAGCAGTTACTCGATGCCGGAATCCTACGAGCAGTACTTC; cdr3_aa: CASSYSMPESYEQYF
j_call: TRBJ2-7; clone_size: .; v_call: TRBV28; d_call: TRBD2; cdr3_nt: TGTGCCAGCAGCACCTCCTTCCAGGGACTAGCGGACCACGCCTACGAGCAGTACTTC; cdr3_aa: CASSTSFQGLADHAYEQYF
j_call: TRBJ1-5; clone_size: few; v_call: TRBV7-9; d_call: .; cdr3_nt: TGTGCCAGCAGCGCAGACCCTTCTAATCAGCCCCAGCATTTT; cdr3_aa: CASSADPSNQPQHF
j_call: TRBJ2-7; clone_size: .; v_call: TRBV5-8; d_call: .; cdr3_nt: TGTGCCAGCAGCCTTGCGGGACAGCCGTCGGGTACCTACGAGCAGTACTTC; cdr3_aa: CASSLAGQPSGTYEQYF